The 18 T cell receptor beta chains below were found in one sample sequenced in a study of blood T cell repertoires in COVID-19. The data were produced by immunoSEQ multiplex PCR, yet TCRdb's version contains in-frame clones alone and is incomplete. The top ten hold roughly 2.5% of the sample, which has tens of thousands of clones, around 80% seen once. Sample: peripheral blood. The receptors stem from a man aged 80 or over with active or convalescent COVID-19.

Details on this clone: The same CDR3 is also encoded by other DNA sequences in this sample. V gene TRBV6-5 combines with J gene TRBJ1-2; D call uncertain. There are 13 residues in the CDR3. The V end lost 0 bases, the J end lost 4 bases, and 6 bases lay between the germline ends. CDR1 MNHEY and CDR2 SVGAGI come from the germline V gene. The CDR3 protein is CASSYSASYGYTF. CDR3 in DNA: TGTGCCAGCAGTTACTCGGCAAGCTATGGCTACACCTTC.

CDR3 sequence: CASSIDRASGTDTQYF. The CDR3 DNA reads TGTGCCAGTAGTATAGATCGGGCTAGCGGCACAGATACGCAGTATTTT. The rearrangement uses TRBV19 and TRBJ2-3; possibly TRBD2 for D (6 bases). Trimming took off 0 bases at V and 1 base at J, with 11 bases between the two ends. The CDR3 totals 16 residues. Germline CDR1 and CDR2: LNHDA and SQIVND (reference sequence). The variable domain in full, with the rest retrieved from reference TRBV19 and TRBJ2-3, is DGGITQSPKYLFRKEGQNVTLSCEQNLNHDAMYWYRQDPGQGLRLIYYSQIVNDFQKGDIAEGYSVSREKKESFPLTVTSAQKNPTAFYLCASSIDRASGTDTQYFGPGTRLTVL.

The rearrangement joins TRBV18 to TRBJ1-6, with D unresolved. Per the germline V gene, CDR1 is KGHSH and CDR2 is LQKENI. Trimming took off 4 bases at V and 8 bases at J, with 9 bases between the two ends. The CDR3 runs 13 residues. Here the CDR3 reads CASSLGLDSPLHF. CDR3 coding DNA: TGTGCCAGCTCACTCGGACTCGATTCACCCCTCCACTTT.

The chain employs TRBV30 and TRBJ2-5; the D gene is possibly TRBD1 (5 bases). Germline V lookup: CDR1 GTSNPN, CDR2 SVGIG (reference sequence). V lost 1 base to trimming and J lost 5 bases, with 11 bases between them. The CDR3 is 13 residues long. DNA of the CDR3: TGTGCCTGGAGTGGACAGAGACCTGAGACCCAGTACTTC. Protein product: CAWSGQRPETQYF.

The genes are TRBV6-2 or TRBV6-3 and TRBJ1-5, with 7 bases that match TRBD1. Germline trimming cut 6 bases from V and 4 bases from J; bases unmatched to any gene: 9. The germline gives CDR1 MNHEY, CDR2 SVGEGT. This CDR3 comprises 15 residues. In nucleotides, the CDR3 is TGTGCCAGCAGCCAGGGACAGAACTTTAATCAGCCCCAGCATTTT. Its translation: CASSQGQNFNQPQHF.

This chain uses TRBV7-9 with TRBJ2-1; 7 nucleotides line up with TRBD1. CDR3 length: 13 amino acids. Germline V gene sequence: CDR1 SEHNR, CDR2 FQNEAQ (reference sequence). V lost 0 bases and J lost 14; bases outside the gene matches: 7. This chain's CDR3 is CASSLAPTGKKFF. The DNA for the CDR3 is TGTGCCAGCAGCTTAGCGCCGACAGGGAAGAAGTTCTTC.

CDR3 sequence: CASSSQISTDTQYF. In DNA form, the CDR3 reads TGTGCCAGCAGCTCGCAGATTAGCACAGATACGCAGTATTTT. V is TRBV5-4 and J is TRBJ2-3; D not certain. V lost 3 bases, J lost 0 bases, and 8 bases lay in between. CDR3 size: 14 residues. The germline V gene has CDR1 SGHNT and CDR2 YYREEE (reference sequence). Based on the CDR3 plus reference TRBV5-4 and TRBJ2-3, the full variable domain is ETGVTQSPTHLIKTRGQQVTLRCSSQSGHNTVSWYQQALGQGPQFIFQYYREEENGRGNFPPRFSGLQFPNYSSELNVNALELDDSALYLCASSSQISTDTQYFGPGTRLTVL.

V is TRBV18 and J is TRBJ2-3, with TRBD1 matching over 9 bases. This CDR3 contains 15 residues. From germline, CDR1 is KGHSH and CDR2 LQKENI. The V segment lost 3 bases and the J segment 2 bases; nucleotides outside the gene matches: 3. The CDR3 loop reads CASSPRTGVTDTQYF. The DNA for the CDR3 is TGTGCCAGCTCACCCCGGACAGGGGTCACAGATACGCAGTATTTT.

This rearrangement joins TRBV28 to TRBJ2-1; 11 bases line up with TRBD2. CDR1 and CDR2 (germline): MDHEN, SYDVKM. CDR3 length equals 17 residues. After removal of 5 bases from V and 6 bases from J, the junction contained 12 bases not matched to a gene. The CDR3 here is CASSGLAGGSFRNEQFF. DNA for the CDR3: TGTGCCAGCAGTGGGCTAGCGGGAGGTTCTTTCCGCAATGAGCAGTTCTTC.

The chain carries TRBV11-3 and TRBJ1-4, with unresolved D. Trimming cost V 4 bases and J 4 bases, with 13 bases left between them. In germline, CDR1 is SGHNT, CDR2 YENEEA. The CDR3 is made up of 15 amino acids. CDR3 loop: CASSSRSRGNEKLFF. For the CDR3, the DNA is TGTGCCAGCAGCTCGAGGAGTCGGGGTAATGAAAAACTGTTTTTT.

CDR3 residues: CASTRTGELFF. In nucleotides, the CDR3 is TGTGCCAGCACTCGCACTGGGGAGCTGTTTTTT. This sequence joins TRBV5-6 and TRBJ2-2; no clear D. Germline CDR1 reads SGHDT; CDR2 reads YYEEEE. This CDR3 region has 11 residues. V was pared by 6 bases and J by 8 bases, with 8 bases between.

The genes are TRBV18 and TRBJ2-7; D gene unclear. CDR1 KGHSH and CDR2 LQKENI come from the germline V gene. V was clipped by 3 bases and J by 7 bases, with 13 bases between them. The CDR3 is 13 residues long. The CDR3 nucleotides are TGTGCCAGCTCACCTGACGGAGCCAAAGAGCAGTACTTC. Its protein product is CASSPDGAKEQYF.

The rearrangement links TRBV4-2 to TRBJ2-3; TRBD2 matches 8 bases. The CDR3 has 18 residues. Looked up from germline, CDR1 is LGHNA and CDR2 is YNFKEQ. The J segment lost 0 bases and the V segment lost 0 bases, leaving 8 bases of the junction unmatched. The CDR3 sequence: CASSQDLRASGSTDTQYF. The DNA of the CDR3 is TGTGCCAGCAGCCAAGATCTGAGGGCTAGCGGGAGCACAGATACGCAGTATTTT.

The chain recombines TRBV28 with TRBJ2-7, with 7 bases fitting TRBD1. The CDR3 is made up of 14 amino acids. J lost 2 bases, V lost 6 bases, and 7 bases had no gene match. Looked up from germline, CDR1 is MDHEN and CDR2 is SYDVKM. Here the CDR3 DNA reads TGTGCCAGCAGACCCGAGACAGGGACCTACGAGCAGTACTTC. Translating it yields CASRPETGTYEQYF.

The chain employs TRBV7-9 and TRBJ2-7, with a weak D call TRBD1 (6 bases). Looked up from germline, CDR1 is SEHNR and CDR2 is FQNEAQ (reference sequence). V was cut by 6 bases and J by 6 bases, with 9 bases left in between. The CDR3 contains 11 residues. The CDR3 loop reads CASRGASEQYF. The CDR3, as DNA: TGTGCCAGCAGGGGGGCGAGCGAGCAGTACTTC.

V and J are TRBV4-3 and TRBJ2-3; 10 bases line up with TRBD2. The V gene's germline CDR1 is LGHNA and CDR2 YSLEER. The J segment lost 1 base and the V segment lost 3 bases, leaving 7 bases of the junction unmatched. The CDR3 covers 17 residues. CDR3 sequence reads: CASSHLISGRRTDTQYF. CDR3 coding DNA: TGCGCCAGCAGCCATTTAATTAGCGGGAGGCGCACAGATACGCAGTATTTT.

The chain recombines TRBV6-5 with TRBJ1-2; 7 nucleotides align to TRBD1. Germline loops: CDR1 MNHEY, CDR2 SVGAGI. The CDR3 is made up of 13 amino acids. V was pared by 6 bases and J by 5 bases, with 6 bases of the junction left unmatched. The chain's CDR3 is CASRAPGQYGYTF. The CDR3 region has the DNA TGTGCCAGCAGAGCCCCGGGACAGTATGGCTACACCTTC.

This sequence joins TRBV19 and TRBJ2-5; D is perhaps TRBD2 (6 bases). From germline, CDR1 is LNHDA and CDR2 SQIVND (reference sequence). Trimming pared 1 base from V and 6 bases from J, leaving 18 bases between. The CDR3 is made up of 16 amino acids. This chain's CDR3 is CASSIGFRGREKTQYF. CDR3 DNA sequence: TGTGCCAGTAGTATAGGTTTTCGGGGTCGGGAGAAGACCCAGTACTTC. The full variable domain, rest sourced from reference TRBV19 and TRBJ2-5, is DGGITQSPKYLFRKEGQNVTLSCEQNLNHDAMYWYRQDPGQGLRLIYYSQIVNDFQKGDIAEGYSVSREKKESFPLTVTSAQKNPTAFYLCASSIGFRGREKTQYFGPGTRLLVL.